The 9 T cell receptor beta chains listed next were all sequenced from one sample in a study of shared clonotypes between healthy human individuals. Clones were read by immunoSEQ multiplex PCR, and TCRdb kept only the in-frame ones, dropping some. The table includes 600,000 to 750,000 clones, approximately 75% detected once. The sample consisted of memory CD4+ T cells sorted from blood. Stated subset: CD45RA-negative fraction. The source of these receptors is a woman aged 25 to 39 in good health.

The rearrangement links TRBV11-2 to TRBJ1-2; weak D call: TRBD1 (6 bases). CDR1 is SGHAT, CDR2 FQNNGV, per germline. The V gene lost 6 bases and the J gene lost 5 bases, with 13 bases spanning the gap. The CDR3 is 13 amino acids. The CDR3 DNA sequence: TGTGCCAGCAGAAAGGACAGCTTGTATGGCTACACCTTC. This sequence encodes CASRKDSLYGYTF.

The rearrangement uses TRBV7-2 and TRBJ2-5; D is perhaps TRBD1 or TRBD2 (6 bases each). The CDR3 is 15 amino acids. Per germline, CDR1 SGHTA and CDR2 FQGNSA. V lost 6 bases and J 0 bases, leaving 14 bases between the germline ends. CDR3 loop: CASRRGRTNQETQYF. The CDR3 nucleotides read TGTGCCAGCAGACGGGGGCGTACTAACCAAGAGACCCAGTACTTC.

This clone has more than one count but fewer than ten. The chain links TRBV28 to TRBJ1-2; D perhaps matches TRBD1 (6 bases). Germline CDR1 is MDHEN and CDR2 is SYDVKM. This CDR3 spans 14 amino acids. V lost 7 bases to trimming and J lost 0 bases, with 12 bases between them. This CDR3 reads CASTRGAPNYGYTF. The CDR3 DNA is TGTGCCAGCACCCGGGGGGCCCCTAACTATGGCTACACCTTC.

V usage is TRBV5-1 and J usage is TRBJ1-1, with D perhaps matching TRBD1 (5 bases). The CDR3 has 14 amino acids. Per germline, CDR1 SGHRS and CDR2 YFSETQ. V was clipped by 3 bases and J by 1 base, with 10 bases between them. The CDR3 DNA sequence: TGCGCCAGCAGCTCCTCAGGGAAGAACACTGAAGCTTTCTTT. Translated, it gives CASSSSGKNTEAFF.

This clone was counted only a few times. V is TRBV5-1 and J is TRBJ2-7; TRBD2 might be the D (5 bases). Per germline, CDR1 SGHRS and CDR2 YFSETQ. The CDR3 spans 15 residues. The V end was cut by 3 bases, the J end by 2 bases, with 15 bases between. CDR3 DNA: TGCGCCAGCAGCTCGACAAGCGGAACAACCTACGAGCAGTACTTC. This codes for CASSSTSGTTYEQYF. Full variable domain (missing parts from reference TRBV5-1 and TRBJ2-7): KAGVTQTPRYLIKTRGQQVTLSCSPISGHRSVSWYQQTPGQGLQFLFEYFSETQRNKGNFPGRFSGRQFSNSRSEMNVSTLELGDSALYLCASSSTSGTTYEQYFGPGTRLTVT.

J is TRBJ2-7 and V is TRBV28; 7 bases line up with TRBD1. The CDR3 sequence is 16 residues long. Per the germline V gene, CDR1 is MDHEN and CDR2 is SYDVKM. V gave up 6 bases and J gave up 5 bases; unmatched junction bases: 16. CDR3 sequence (DNA): TGTGCCAGCAGATTGGGGCCCGGGCTGAGGGGGCACGAGCAGTACTTC. This translates into CASRLGPGLRGHEQYF.

V is TRBV11-2 and J is TRBJ1-1; perhaps TRBD1 as D (6 bases). The V gene's germline CDR1 is SGHAT and CDR2 FQNNGV. Between the trimmed V and J ends, which lost 6 bases and 7 bases, there was a span of 18 bases. There are 14 residues in the CDR3. As DNA, the CDR3 is TGTGCCAGCAGACAGAAACAGGGATTCGGTGAAGCTTTCTTT. This translates into CASRQKQGFGEAFF.

This rearrangement joins TRBV29-1 to TRBJ1-2; TRBD1 might be the D (5 bases). CDR3 length: 15 amino acids. Germline lookup yields CDR1 SQVTM and CDR2 ANQGSEA. Deletions cut 1 base from V and 4 bases from J, with 16 bases between. The CDR3 sequence: CSVEAGGGWSYGYTF. The CDR3, as DNA: TGCAGCGTTGAAGCTGGGGGGGGTTGGTCCTATGGCTACACCTTC.

Only a few counts were recorded for this clone. The chain employs TRBV28 and TRBJ2-3; 13 bases match TRBD2. The CDR3 covers 17 residues. Germline V gene sequence: CDR1 MDHEN, CDR2 SYDVKM. The V gene end was trimmed by 7 bases and the J gene end by 0 bases; junction bases not matched to a gene: 7. The CDR3, as DNA: TGTGCCAGCATGACCGGGACTAGCGGGACTAGCACAGATACGCAGTATTTT. This translates into CASMTGTSGTSTDTQYF.